Shown below are 26 T cell receptor beta chains from a single sample sequenced in a study of blood T cell repertoires in COVID-19. TCRdb keeps only in-frame clones here, not all; method: immunoSEQ multiplex PCR. The top ten hold almost 2% of the sample, which has 200,000 to 300,000 clones, 75% to 90% seen once. Specimen: peripheral blood. The source is a man aged 30-40 years with active or convalescent COVID-19.

V and J are TRBV11-2 and TRBJ1-3, with no clear D. Trimming removed 4 bases at V and 4 bases at J, with 11 bases between. The CDR3 consists of 14 residues. In germline, CDR1 is SGHAT, CDR2 FQNNGV. The CDR3 region has the DNA TGTGCCAGCAGCTCCCCCCCAATCGGAAACACCATATATTTT. Protein: CASSSPPIGNTIYF.

The gene calls are TRBV3-1 (or the pseudogene TRBV3-2) and TRBJ2-7, with TRBD2 as a possible D gene (7 bases). V was shortened by 1 base and J by 3 bases, with 10 bases between the two germline ends. This CDR3 spans 14 amino acids. Germline CDR1 reads LGHDT; CDR2 reads YNNKEL (reference sequence). The DNA for the CDR3 is TGTGCCAGCAGCCAAGGGGGGGGCCTCTACGAGCAGTACTTC. Amino acids: CASSQGGGLYEQYF.

V gene TRBV2 combines with J gene TRBJ1-6; 8 bases map to TRBD1. The CDR3 totals 14 residues. V lost 5 bases to trimming and J lost 6 bases; unmatched junction nucleotides: 3. Germline CDR1 reads SNHLY; CDR2 reads FYNNEI. The CDR3 DNA is TGTGCCAGCAGTCTACAGGGGGGTAATTCACCCCTCCACTTT. As protein: CASSLQGGNSPLHF.

This chain joins TRBV6-5 and TRBJ2-5; TRBD2 matches 7 bases. Looked up from germline, CDR1 is MNHEY and CDR2 is SVGAGI. This CDR3 is 13 amino acids long. Trimming cost V 6 bases and J 5 bases; bases outside gene matches: 6. In DNA, the CDR3 is TGTGCCAGCAGACGACTAGCATCGGAGACCCAGTACTTC. It encodes CASRRLASETQYF.

The chain employs TRBV6-2 or TRBV6-3 and TRBJ2-5; weak D call: TRBD1 (5 bases). Germline CDR1 reads MNHEY; CDR2 reads SVGEGT. The CDR3 has 14 residues. With 0 bases removed from V and 4 bases from J, the gap between germline ends came to 9 bases. CDR3 residues: CASSYSKRGETQYF. The CDR3 DNA sequence: TGTGCCAGCAGTTACTCGAAAAGGGGAGAGACCCAGTACTTC.

The V gene is TRBV18, the J gene TRBJ2-1; the D gene is possibly TRBD2 (7 bases). Trimming stripped 3 bases from V and 3 bases from J, with 15 bases between. The CDR3 has 16 amino acids. The germline gives CDR1 KGHSH, CDR2 LQKENI. The CDR3: CASSPGRGAGYNEQFF. DNA for the CDR3: TGTGCCAGCTCACCCGGTCGGGGGGCCGGCTACAATGAGCAGTTCTTC.

The genes are TRBV10-3 and TRBJ2-5, with 16 bases matching TRBD2. The germline gives CDR1 ENHRY, CDR2 SYGVKD. J lost 1 base, V lost 6 bases, and 5 bases had no gene match. The CDR3 contains 17 residues. The CDR3 loop reads CAISPGLAGGPQETQYF. DNA for the CDR3: TGTGCCATCAGCCCGGGACTAGCGGGGGGGCCCCAAGAGACCCAGTACTTC.

The chain is built from TRBV7-6 and TRBJ2-7; weak D call: TRBD2 (6 bases). V was pared by 3 bases and J by 0 bases, with 15 bases between. CDR3 length: 16 amino acids. Germline CDR1 SGHVS, CDR2 FNYEAQ. This CDR3 is CASSFEVAESSYEQYF. The CDR3 DNA reads TGTGCCAGCAGCTTTGAGGTAGCGGAAAGCTCCTACGAGCAGTACTTC.

This rearrangement joins TRBV5-1 to TRBJ1-3; no reliable D call. V was clipped by 8 bases and J by 3 bases, with 15 bases between them. Germline CDR1 is SGHRS and CDR2 is YFSETQ. The CDR3 loop spans 14 amino acids. CDR3 nucleotide sequence: TGCGCCAGTCGCCCCATGAACGGTGGAAACACCATATATTTT. Translated: CASRPMNGGNTIYF.

The J gene is TRBJ1-1, the V gene TRBV25-1; perhaps TRBD1 as D (6 bases). The V end lost 5 bases, the J end lost 1 base, and 14 bases lay between the germline ends. This CDR3 has 15 residues. CDR1 and CDR2 (germline): MGHDK, SYGVNS. CDR3 sequence reads: CASSPPTGTNTEAFF. CDR3 bases: TGTGCCAGCAGTCCACCAACAGGGACGAACACTGAAGCTTTCTTT.

The CDR3 region has the DNA TGCGCCAGCAGCCAAGATCGGCCGGGGGGGAACACAGATACGCAGTATTTT. Encoded protein: CASSQDRPGGNTDTQYF. The chain carries TRBV4-3 and TRBJ2-3, with 8 bases aligning to TRBD2. V shed 0 bases and J 2 bases; nucleotides not matched to a gene: 7. Germline CDR1 reads LGHNA; CDR2 reads YSLEER. The length of the CDR3 is 17 residues.

V is TRBV5-1 and J is TRBJ2-5, with TRBD1 matching over 7 bases. The germline V gene has CDR1 SGHRS and CDR2 YFSETQ. The trim removed 0 bases at V and 3 bases at J, leaving 2 bases unmatched. The length of the CDR3 is 14 residues. DNA for the CDR3: TGCGCCAGCAGCTTGGCTGGGACAGAAGAGACCCAGTACTTC. Translated, it gives CASSLAGTEETQYF.

This chain links TRBV2 with TRBJ1-1, with 11 bases that match TRBD1. Germline V gives CDR1 SNHLY, CDR2 FYNNEI. V dropped 10 bases and J dropped 0; count of bases not matched to a gene: 10. The CDR3 consists of 16 residues. The CDR3 DNA follows: TGTGCCACATACCCGGGACAGGGGGGAATGAACACTGAAGCTTTCTTT. Protein: CATYPGQGGMNTEAFF.

This sequence joins TRBV10-2 and TRBJ2-7, with 7 bases lining up with TRBD1. Per the germline V gene, CDR1 is WSHSY and CDR2 is SAAADI. J lost 1 base, V lost 5 bases, and 2 bases had no gene match. This CDR3 is 13 amino acids long. Here the CDR3 reads CASSLTGSYEQYF. The CDR3 DNA reads TGCGCCAGCAGTTTGACAGGGTCCTACGAGCAGTACTTC.

The chain has TRBV4-3 and TRBJ1-2; D unresolved. V was shortened by 4 bases and J by 6 bases, with 18 bases between the two germline ends. The CDR3 sequence is 15 residues long. CDR1 is LGHNA and CDR2 is YSLEER in the germline V gene. The CDR3 spells CASSRGEGFTDGYTF. In nucleotides, the CDR3 is TGCGCCAGCAGCCGAGGCGAGGGTTTTACGGATGGCTACACCTTC.

The V gene is TRBV27, the J gene TRBJ1-6; 8 nucleotides align to TRBD1. This CDR3 has 14 residues. J lost 11 bases, V lost 6 bases, and 9 bases had no gene match. CDR1 MNHEY and CDR2 SMNVEV come from the germline V gene (reference sequence). CDR3 sequence: CASRYRGVRAPLHF. CDR3 DNA: TGTGCCAGCAGATACAGGGGGGTTAGGGCACCCCTCCACTTT.

The V and J genes are TRBV27 and TRBJ1-2; unclear D gene. Trimming stripped 2 bases from V and 1 base from J, with 8 bases between. CDR3 size: 14 residues. The germline V gene encodes CDR1 MNHEY and CDR2 SMNVEV (reference sequence). In DNA, the CDR3 is TGTGCCAGCAGTTTAGGGCAGGATAACTATGGCTACACCTTC. It yields the protein CASSLGQDNYGYTF.

The chain links TRBV7-9 to TRBJ2-1, with TRBD1 identical over 8 bases. Germline V gene data show CDR1 as SEHNR and CDR2 as FQNEAQ (reference sequence). The J segment lost 7 bases and the V segment lost 1 base, leaving 6 bases of the junction unmatched. This CDR3 comprises 15 residues. The CDR3 bases are TGTGCCAGCAGCTTAGTTCAGGGGGCGGGTAATGAGCAGTTCTTC. Translated, it gives CASSLVQGAGNEQFF.

The chain carries TRBV2 and TRBJ1-3; D is ambiguous. Per germline, CDR1 SNHLY and CDR2 FYNNEI. The V end lost 4 bases, the J end lost 0 bases, and 7 bases lay between the germline ends. The CDR3 sequence is 14 residues long. The CDR3 loop reads CASSAGSSGNTIYF. In nucleotides, the CDR3 is TGTGCCAGCAGTGCTGGCAGCTCTGGAAACACCATATATTTT. Complete variable domain (other parts from reference TRBV2 and TRBJ1-3): EPEVTQTPSHQVTQMGQEVILRCVPISNHLYFYWYRQILGQKVEFLVSFYNNEISEKSEIFDDQFSVERPDGSNFTLKIRSTKLEDSAMYFCASSAGSSGNTIYFGEGSWLTVV.

The rearrangement uses TRBV2 and TRBJ2-7; TRBD1 matches 7 bases. Germline CDR1 SNHLY, CDR2 FYNNEI. The trim removed 7 bases at V and 2 bases at J, leaving 14 bases unmatched. The CDR3 runs to 16 residues. CDR3 coding DNA: TGTGCCAGCATGACAGGGACCACGGGCTCCACCTACGAGCAGTACTTC. This gives the protein CASMTGTTGSTYEQYF.

The CDR3, as DNA: TGTGCCAGCAGCGTAGGGACTAGCCCGGTCAATGAGCAGTTCTTC. It yields the protein CASSVGTSPVNEQFF. The rearrangement joins TRBV9 to TRBJ2-1; 8 nucleotides line up with TRBD2. J was trimmed by 6 bases and V by 0 bases; bases with no gene match: 5. The CDR3 is 15 residues long. Germline CDR1 and CDR2: SGDLS and YYNGEE.

This clone was observed a few times. CDR3 DNA sequence: TGTGCCAGCGCGGCCCCTTCACGGACAGGGGAACATTCACCCCTCCACTTT. Translating gives CASAAPSRTGEHSPLHF. The chain has TRBV25-1 and TRBJ1-6; 9 bases map to TRBD1. The germline V gene encodes CDR1 MGHDK and CDR2 SYGVNS. CDR3 length equals 17 residues. V lost 8 bases, J lost 8 bases, and 16 bases stayed unmatched.

V usage is TRBV3-1 (or the pseudogene TRBV3-2) and J usage is TRBJ1-5, with a possible D match to TRBD1 (5 bases). This CDR3 comprises 14 residues. The ends were cut back, 0 bases at V and 9 bases at J, with 12 bases in the middle. The V gene's germline CDR1 is LGHDT and CDR2 YNNKEL (reference sequence). Written as DNA, the CDR3 is TGTGCCAGCAGCCAAGAGCCGTGGGGCTGGCCCCAGCATTTT. Translated, it gives CASSQEPWGWPQHF.

This chain uses TRBV6-5 with TRBJ2-7; D might be TRBD1 (5 bases). V was cut by 10 bases and J by 2 bases, with 15 bases left in between. This CDR3 contains 13 residues. Germline CDR1 MNHEY, CDR2 SVGAGI. CDR3 in amino acids: CATSLGRAYEQYF. The DNA of the CDR3 is TGTGCCACCTCTTTAGGCAGGGCCTACGAGCAGTACTTC.

The rearrangement links TRBV19 to TRBJ2-2, with D hard to call. From germline, CDR1 is LNHDA and CDR2 SQIVND (reference sequence). The CDR3 loop spans 13 amino acids. V was pared by 2 bases and J by 4 bases, with 5 bases between. DNA of the CDR3: TGTGCCAGTAGTATATCATGCACCGGGGAGCTGTTTTTT. Its translation: CASSISCTGELFF.

This clone was counted only a few times. J is TRBJ1-1 and V is TRBV12-3 or TRBV12-4, with D perhaps matching TRBD1 (5 bases). V was clipped by 5 bases and J by 1 base, with 8 bases between them. CDR3 length: 13 amino acids. The CDR3 is CASSDQGNTEAFF. CDR3 nucleotide sequence: TGTGCCAGCAGTGATCAGGGGAACACTGAAGCTTTCTTT.